This TCR beta chain originates from a study of T cell responses to AZD1222 COVID-19 vaccine (TCRdb year 2021). Broadly, across the study: A total of 233 trial participants underwent TCR sequencing, of whom 207 received two doses of AZD1222 and roughly 25 received two doses of the MenACWY control vaccine. Trial participants were enrolled by age into subgroups of 18-55, 56-69 and 70-plus years, and around 150, 28 and 57 TCR-sequenced participants, respectively, were included in these subgroups.

Beyond this particular receptor, the publication reports: Reportedly, almost half of the unique spike-specific TCRs recognized epitopes lying outside the regions that are mutated in the B.1.351 and B.1.1.7 variants. Because no day 14 peak-response samples were available, repertoires were characterized only after the peak T cell response. CD4 TCRs associated with the vaccine covered the entire spike protein, and the dominant responses were in regions 160-218 and 743-854. Most participants were white British and females outnumbered males, and the authors suggested that clonal diversity may have been underestimated. A significant rise in spike-specific TCR breadth and depth was observed after two AZD1222 doses relative to day 0 and relative to MenACWY recipients. Conclusions about previously exposed vaccinees were limited because only six AZD1222 recipients were SARS-CoV-2 seropositive at baseline. In the small 56-69-year group, the increase in depth fell short of significance, most likely because of low power.

The CDR3 regions of human TCRbeta chains were analyzed by immunosequencing. On the study's bioinformatics: TCRs in the repertoires were compared against a reference library of SARS-CoV-2-specific TCRs that had been generated with the MIRA antigen-specificity platform. Breadth was defined as the fraction of unique TCRs that were SARS-CoV-2-associated. Depth was defined as the fraction of total T cells that were SARS-CoV-2-associated. Using the MIRA data, every spike-specific TCR was mapped to the spike region that the TCR reacted to and assigned to either a CD4 or a CD8 class. Log10-transformed breadth and depth values were compared by one-way ANOVA with Sidak's multiple comparisons tests. TCRdb took this table from immuneACCESS and kept in-frame rearrangements with V and J called. Such tables lack part of the clones; where checked against another copy, unresolved V genes explain under half of the gap, and the rest is unexplained. D and trimming come from the DNA, and the V and J calls and clone size come from that table. Recorded for this sample are 210,000 or so clones; around 94% of them occurred a single time. The ten largest clones capture around 1.7% of the sample.

The sample's time point label, decoded: about 28 days (+/-7) after the second vaccine dose. What the treatment or condition label conveys for this sample: meningococcal conjugate vaccine given as trial control. Vaccinee samples came from UK trials COV001 and COV002, including a single-blind randomized controlled phase 2/3 trial of AZD1222 (ChAdOx1 nCoV-19) in healthy adults. Trial participant PBMC samples were collected at day 0 and day 28 after the second dose for TCRbeta chain sequencing. Including cysteine and phenylalanine, the CDR3 has 15 amino acids. Only CDR3 DNA remains: 45 bases, in frame from the first base. In the germline V gene (reference sequence), CDR1 corresponds to LNHDA and CDR2 to SQIVND. V is reduced by 1 base and J by 0 bases, leaving a spacing of 7 bases between them. As regards this clone: What this receptor recognizes is not known. Per-nucleotide qualities are absent, and no much larger clonotype sits a single base away. Within the sample, other DNA sequences also encode this same CDR3.

The TCR comes from an adult who received the MenACWY meningococcal vaccine as a control. The rearrangement combines TRBV19 with TRBJ1-5; the D gene assignment is ambiguous. The sample was peripheral blood, taken 28 days after the second dose of the MenACWY control vaccine. The CDR3 protein is CASSIGQNSNQPQHF. The sequenced DNA is TGTGCCAGTAGTATAGGCCAGAATAGCAATCAGCCCCAGCATTTT. Beyond the CDR3, the reference TRBV19 and TRBJ1-5 genes provide the residues; the full variable domain reads: DGGITQSPKYLFRKEGQNVTLSCEQNLNHDAMYWYRQDPGQGLRLIYYSQIVNDFQKGDIAEGYSVSREKKESFPLTVTSAQKNPTAFYLCASSIGQNSNQPQHFGDGTRLSIL.